This is a list of T cell receptor beta chains from one sample in a study of cytomegalovirus exposure and HLA in healthy donors. Clones were sequenced by immunoSEQ multiplex PCR, and TCRdb holds only the in-frame ones, with some missing. This listing includes over 25,000 clones. Sequenced material: PBMCs. The receptors shown here come from a man aged 25-45 years in good health and CMV-seronegative. Each CDR3 is given with its conserved first and last residue. The order of the fields is J gene, D gene, V gene, CDR3 protein, CDR3 DNA. The D gene is left open where the match is weak.

j_call: TRBJ2-7
d_call: -
v_call: TRBV11-2
cdr3_aa: CATRQLTAYEQYF
cdr3_nt: TGTGCCACCCGACAGTTAACCGCCTACGAGCAGTACTTC

j_call: TRBJ2-5
d_call: -
v_call: TRBV6-5
cdr3_aa: CASSYSGQGLETQYF
cdr3_nt: TGTGCCAGCAGTTACTCGGGGCAGGGGTTGGAGACCCAGTACTTC

j_call: TRBJ1-5
d_call: -
v_call: TRBV7-3
cdr3_aa: CASSPPVPAGSNQPQHF
cdr3_nt: TGTGCCAGCAGCCCCCCAGTGCCGGCGGGGAGCAATCAGCCCCAGCATTTT

j_call: TRBJ1-5
d_call: -
v_call: TRBV15
cdr3_aa: CATSRDVGDQPQHF
cdr3_nt: TGTGCCACCAGCAGAGATGTAGGAGATCAGCCCCAGCATTTT

j_call: TRBJ2-7
d_call: TRBD1
v_call: TRBV4-3
cdr3_aa: CASSRQLTGDGHYEQYF
cdr3_nt: TGCGCCAGCAGCCGCCAGCTGACAGGGGATGGCCACTACGAGCAGTACTTC

j_call: TRBJ1-2
d_call: -
v_call: TRBV4-1
cdr3_aa: CASSHHFSRGRFGGYTF
cdr3_nt: TGCGCCAGCAGCCACCATTTTAGCAGGGGACGGTTTGGTGGCTACACCTTC

j_call: TRBJ2-2
d_call: TRBD1
v_call: TRBV2
cdr3_aa: CASSAQGANTGELFF
cdr3_nt: TGTGCCAGCAGTGCCCAGGGGGCAAACACCGGGGAGCTGTTTTTT

j_call: TRBJ2-3
d_call: -
v_call: TRBV10-3
cdr3_aa: CAIRGNSGSTDTQYF
cdr3_nt: TGTGCCATCAGGGGGAATAGCGGAAGCACAGATACGCAGTATTTT

j_call: TRBJ2-7
d_call: -
v_call: TRBV7-2
cdr3_aa: CASSLLSRSAGAPRGQYF
cdr3_nt: TGTGCCAGCAGCTTACTCTCACGATCGGCAGGGGCCCCCCGCGGACAGTACTTC

j_call: TRBJ1-5
d_call: -
v_call: TRBV5-1
cdr3_aa: CASSLGREGQPQHF
cdr3_nt: TGCGCCAGCAGCCTGGGAAGGGAGGGCCAGCCCCAGCATTTT

j_call: TRBJ2-7
d_call: TRBD2
v_call: TRBV18
cdr3_aa: CASSPPTGGGSSYEQYF
cdr3_nt: TGTGCCAGCTCACCACCGACGGGCGGGGGTAGCTCCTACGAGCAGTACTTC

j_call: TRBJ2-1
d_call: TRBD2
v_call: TRBV30
cdr3_aa: CAWSPKRGTDEQFF
cdr3_nt: TGTGCCTGGAGTCCAAAGCGGGGGACCGATGAGCAGTTCTTC

j_call: TRBJ2-5
d_call: -
v_call: TRBV18
cdr3_aa: CASSLQETQYF
cdr3_nt: TGTGCCAGCTCACTACAAGAGACCCAGTACTTC

j_call: TRBJ2-1
d_call: -
v_call: TRBV5-4
cdr3_aa: CASSLDGRDSNEQFF
cdr3_nt: TGTGCCAGCAGCTTGGACGGCCGGGACTCAAATGAGCAGTTCTTC

j_call: TRBJ1-6
d_call: -
v_call: TRBV6-1
cdr3_aa: CASSERQGFRLGSPLHF
cdr3_nt: TGTGCCAGCAGTGAAAGGCAGGGGTTTCGCCTCGGGTCACCCCTCCACTTT

j_call: TRBJ2-2
d_call: -
v_call: TRBV11-2
cdr3_aa: CASSLDTLNTGELFF
cdr3_nt: TGTGCCAGCAGCCTGGACACCTTGAACACCGGGGAGCTGTTTTTT

j_call: TRBJ2-7
d_call: -
v_call: TRBV19
cdr3_aa: CASSAGGPYEQYF
cdr3_nt: TGTGCCAGTAGTGCCGGGGGGCCCTACGAGCAGTACTTC

j_call: TRBJ1-1
d_call: -
v_call: TRBV19
cdr3_aa: CASTMTPGTEAFF
cdr3_nt: TGTGCCAGTACGATGACCCCGGGAACTGAAGCTTTCTTT

j_call: TRBJ1-1
d_call: TRBD1
v_call: TRBV5-5
cdr3_aa: CASSWDRKAEAFF
cdr3_nt: TGTGCCAGCAGCTGGGACAGGAAGGCTGAAGCTTTCTTT

j_call: TRBJ2-7
d_call: TRBD2
v_call: TRBV19
cdr3_aa: CASSSLAGGTYEQYF
cdr3_nt: TGTGCCAGTAGTTCGCTCGCGGGAGGGACCTACGAGCAGTACTTC

j_call: TRBJ2-3
d_call: -
v_call: TRBV13
cdr3_aa: CASSTRLGADTQYF
cdr3_nt: TGTGCCAGCAGCACCCGACTAGGCGCAGATACGCAGTATTTT

j_call: TRBJ2-5
d_call: -
v_call: TRBV30
cdr3_aa: CAWTLYAQGWETQYF
cdr3_nt: TGTGCCTGGACTCTGTACGCGCAGGGTTGGGAGACCCAGTACTTC

j_call: TRBJ2-7
d_call: -
v_call: TRBV27
cdr3_aa: CASSERSGRAYEQYF
cdr3_nt: TGTGCCAGCAGTGAACGGAGTGGTCGGGCCTACGAGCAGTACTTC

j_call: TRBJ2-6
d_call: -
v_call: TRBV6-4
cdr3_aa: CASSDSWQGANVLTF
cdr3_nt: TGTGCCAGCAGTGACTCGTGGCAGGGGGCCAACGTCCTGACTTTC

j_call: TRBJ2-1
d_call: TRBD2
v_call: TRBV13
cdr3_aa: CASSTGGYNEQFF
cdr3_nt: TGTGCCAGCAGCACGGGGGGCTACAATGAGCAGTTCTTC

j_call: TRBJ2-5
d_call: -
v_call: TRBV10-3
cdr3_aa: CATRWGGPETQYF
cdr3_nt: TGTGCCACCAGATGGGGGGGGCCAGAGACCCAGTACTTC

j_call: TRBJ1-6
d_call: -
v_call: TRBV11-3
cdr3_aa: CASSSLNSPLHF
cdr3_nt: TGTGCCAGCAGCTCCCTTAATTCACCCCTCCACTTT

j_call: TRBJ1-4
d_call: -
v_call: TRBV9
cdr3_aa: CASSASGQLLATNEKLFF
cdr3_nt: TGTGCCAGCAGCGCGTCTGGACAGTTATTGGCAACTAATGAAAAACTGTTTTTT

j_call: TRBJ2-3
d_call: -
v_call: TRBV7-9
cdr3_aa: CASSLATTSPSQYF
cdr3_nt: TGTGCCAGCAGCTTAGCCACGACTAGTCCTTCGCAGTATTTT

j_call: TRBJ1-1
d_call: TRBD1
v_call: TRBV13
cdr3_aa: CASSPFGQGETEAFF
cdr3_nt: TGTGCCAGCAGCCCATTTGGACAGGGGGAAACTGAAGCTTTCTTT

j_call: TRBJ2-5
d_call: TRBD2
v_call: TRBV7-9
cdr3_aa: CASSLGAASGVQETQYF
cdr3_nt: TGTGCCAGCAGCTTAGGTGCGGCTAGCGGGGTTCAAGAGACCCAGTACTTC

j_call: TRBJ1-2
d_call: TRBD1
v_call: TRBV10-3
cdr3_aa: CAINPGQGFFATF
cdr3_nt: TGTGCCATCAACCCGGGACAGGGGTTTTTCGCCACCTTC

j_call: TRBJ2-5
d_call: TRBD2
v_call: TRBV15
cdr3_aa: CATKGLAEETQYF
cdr3_nt: TGTGCCACAAAGGGACTAGCGGAAGAGACCCAGTACTTC

j_call: TRBJ1-4
d_call: -
v_call: TRBV5-1
cdr3_aa: CASSVAGKEKLFF
cdr3_nt: TGCGCCAGCAGCGTCGCCGGGAAGGAAAAACTGTTTTTT

j_call: TRBJ1-4
d_call: TRBD1
v_call: TRBV7-8
cdr3_aa: CASSWGQGGEKLFF
cdr3_nt: TGTGCCAGCAGCTGGGGACAGGGCGGTGAAAAACTGTTTTTT

j_call: TRBJ2-2
d_call: TRBD2
v_call: TRBV15
cdr3_aa: CATSSAGGYPPGELFF
cdr3_nt: TGTGCCACCAGCTCAGCGGGAGGATATCCTCCCGGGGAGCTGTTTTTT

j_call: TRBJ1-1
d_call: -
v_call: TRBV7-9
cdr3_aa: CASSSQGNTEAFF
cdr3_nt: TGTGCCAGCAGCTCCCAGGGGAACACTGAAGCTTTCTTT

j_call: TRBJ2-7
d_call: -
v_call: TRBV7-2
cdr3_aa: CASSLAARGLYEQYF
cdr3_nt: TGTGCCAGCAGCTTAGCAGCCAGGGGATTATACGAGCAGTACTTC

j_call: TRBJ2-7
d_call: -
v_call: TRBV4-3
cdr3_aa: CASSQGFGSYEQYF
cdr3_nt: TGCGCCAGCAGCCAAGGGTTCGGTAGCTACGAGCAGTACTTC

j_call: TRBJ2-7
d_call: -
v_call: TRBV18
cdr3_aa: CASSPGRGSSYEQYF
cdr3_nt: TGTGCCAGCTCACCAGGGCGGGGAAGCTCCTACGAGCAGTACTTC

j_call: TRBJ2-1
d_call: TRBD2
v_call: TRBV10-3
cdr3_aa: CAIRGTSGSGPGGNEQFF
cdr3_nt: TGTGCCATCAGGGGGACTAGCGGGAGTGGGCCGGGTGGCAATGAGCAGTTCTTC

j_call: TRBJ1-1
d_call: -
v_call: TRBV12-1
cdr3_aa: CASSLDRVWNTEAFF
cdr3_nt: TGTGCCAGCAGCCTAGACAGGGTCTGGAACACTGAAGCTTTCTTT

j_call: TRBJ2-7
d_call: -
v_call: TRBV28
cdr3_aa: CASSLTGILYEQYF
cdr3_nt: TGTGCCAGCAGTCTTACAGGGATTCTTTACGAGCAGTACTTC

j_call: TRBJ1-4
d_call: TRBD1
v_call: TRBV10-3
cdr3_aa: CAIRGPGQGEEKLFF
cdr3_nt: TGTGCCATCAGAGGACCGGGACAGGGGGAGGAAAAACTGTTTTTT

j_call: TRBJ2-2
d_call: TRBD1
v_call: TRBV13
cdr3_aa: CASSHNPGQGSELFF
cdr3_nt: TGTGCCAGCAGCCATAACCCGGGACAGGGATCAGAGCTGTTTTTT

j_call: TRBJ2-7
d_call: -
v_call: TRBV11-3
cdr3_aa: CASSPGRVSSYEQYF
cdr3_nt: TGTGCCAGCAGCCCTGGCAGGGTCAGCTCCTACGAGCAGTACTTC

j_call: TRBJ2-3
d_call: TRBD1
v_call: TRBV30
cdr3_aa: CASTGTGFEDTQYF
cdr3_nt: TGTGCCTCGACCGGGACAGGGTTTGAAGATACGCAGTATTTT

j_call: TRBJ2-2
d_call: TRBD2
v_call: TRBV19
cdr3_aa: CASSIGRRAGVTGELFF
cdr3_nt: TGTGCCAGTAGTATAGGCAGGCGTGCGGGAGTCACCGGGGAGCTGTTTTTT

j_call: TRBJ1-3
d_call: -
v_call: TRBV5-5
cdr3_aa: CASSYADGLSGNTIYF
cdr3_nt: TGTGCCAGCAGCTACGCGGACGGACTCTCTGGAAACACCATATATTTT